This T cell receptor beta chain was sequenced in a study of blood T cell repertoires in COVID-19. Study-wide context: Donors in the United States, Italy and Spain gave samples during acute or convalescent COVID-19.

The participants were between about 18 and 90 years old and came from under 25 US areas. The CDR3 runs 16 residues. Trimming left V 0 bases short and J 4 bases short, with 15 bases between. Germline CDR1 and CDR2: LGHDT and YNNKEL (reference sequence). TCRdb's copy holds only in-frame clones and misses some; the assay was immunoSEQ multiplex PCR. In the table there are about 210,000 clones, about 81% of which are singletons. This sequence originates from a man in his forties or fifties who had recovered from COVID-19. V usage is TRBV3-1 (or the pseudogene TRBV3-2) and J usage is TRBJ1-2, with D unresolved. Input material: PBMCs or T cells enriched from blood (not recorded which). CDR3 sequence reads: CASSQDLLPGGYGYTF. For the CDR3, the DNA is TGTGCCAGCAGCCAAGACCTGCTCCCTGGAGGCTATGGCTACACCTTC.